This TCR beta chain was sequenced for a study of PD-1 blockade in classical Hodgkin lymphoma. Points from the study as a whole: What drove the repertoire differences, possibly disease activity or prior therapy, has not been defined. Compared with healthy donors, newly diagnosed patients reportedly showed lower baseline TCR diversity.

Assay: immunoSEQ multiplex PCR; the TCRdb copy retains only in-frame clones and omits some. Among roughly 70,000 clones, 85% to 95% were seen once, and the ten largest hold roughly 2.6%. On this clone: Its target is unknown.

The germline CDR1 and CDR2 sequences are SGHRS and YFSETQ. Trimming at V came to 4 bases and at J to 2 bases, leaving 11 bases not matched to a gene. The CDR3 covers 17 residues. As to time point: newly diagnosed, previously untreated cHL patient sample. Sequenced sample: peripheral blood mononuclear cells (PBMCs). The clonotype was recovered from a human donor with classical Hodgkin lymphoma. The V gene is TRBV5-1, the J gene TRBJ2-2; TRBD1 matches 7 bases. CDR3 amino acids: CASSQNPQGSNTGELFF. The CDR3 nucleotides are TGCGCCAGCAGCCAAAATCCACAGGGGTCAAACACCGGGGAGCTGTTTTTT.